This passage covers 30 T cell receptor beta chains from one sample sequenced in a study of T-cell memory formation after mild COVID-19. In TCRdb, the 5' RACE reads were re-called with MiXCR into one record per CDR3 protein. The table has approximately 350,000 distinct CDR3 sequences, 25% to 30% seen once. Material for sequencing was PBMCs or a T cell subset sorted from them (not recorded which). All receptors derive from an adult woman who had mild COVID-19 (a few samples of this study predate the infection). Cell type and time point are not known.

This clonotype was recorded once. The CDR3 DNA reads TGTGCCAGCAGTTTAGTCCCCACCTTCTCTGGGGCCAACGTCCTGACTTTC. Translation gives CASSLVPTFSGANVLTF. The chain combines TRBV12-3 or TRBV12-4 with TRBJ2-6; D is unresolved. This CDR3 region has 17 residues. The ends were cut back, 1 base at V and 0 bases at J, with 10 bases in the middle.

This clonotype came up a few times. The rearrangement uses TRBV29-1 and TRBJ2-7, with 8 nucleotides matching TRBD1. This CDR3 has 16 residues. Trimming removed 2 bases from V and 3 bases from J; junction bases left unmatched: 12. Germline CDR1 is SQVTM and CDR2 is ANQGSEA. CDR3 region: CSVEITRGLGSYEQYF. In DNA form, the CDR3 reads TGCAGCGTTGAAATAACCAGGGGGCTCGGGAGCTACGAGCAGTACTTC.

The chain couples TRBV15 to TRBJ1-4; TRBD1 might be the D (5 bases). Trimming took off 4 bases at V and 0 bases at J, with 9 bases between the two ends. The CDR3 sequence is 15 residues long. Germline CDR1 LNHNV, CDR2 YYDKDF (reference sequence). In nucleotides, the CDR3 is TGTGCCACCAGCACTACAGGAGCAACTAATGAAAAACTGTTTTTT. Its protein is CATSTTGATNEKLFF.

The chain carries TRBV29-1 and TRBJ1-1; D is unclear. V was pared by 4 bases and J by 3 bases, with 6 bases between. This CDR3 has 11 residues. CDR1 is SQVTM, CDR2 ANQGSEA, per germline. CDR3 in amino acids: CSVVSHTEAFF. In DNA, the CDR3 is TGCAGCGTTGTTTCACACACTGAAGCTTTCTTT.

The rearrangement uses TRBV9 and TRBJ2-6; 8 bases align to TRBD1. The CDR3 spans 17 residues. V gave up 4 bases and J gave up 2 bases; unmatched junction bases: 8. Germline CDR1 reads SGDLS; CDR2 reads YYNGEE. The CDR3 reads CASSPQTGAAGANVLTF. CDR3 DNA: TGTGCCAGCAGCCCCCAGACAGGGGCAGCTGGGGCCAACGTCCTGACTTTC.

This clonotype was counted a few times. V and J are TRBV5-1 and TRBJ1-1, with D maybe TRBD1 (6 bases). CDR1 and CDR2 from the germline V gene are SGHRS and YFSETQ. V gave up 5 bases and J gave up 1 base, with 15 bases separating them. The CDR3 is 15 residues long. The DNA of the CDR3 is TGCGCCAGCAGTCTAGGACAGTCTGGGAACACTGAAGCTTTCTTT. Amino acids: CASSLGQSGNTEAFF.

The chain couples TRBV7-8 to TRBJ2-7; D remains ambiguous. The germline CDR1 and CDR2 sequences are SGHVS and FQNEAQ. The CDR3 runs 16 residues. V lost 0 bases, J lost 2 bases, and 14 bases lay in between. CDR3 DNA sequence: TGTGCCAGCAGCTTAGCGCCAGGCGACCTCACCTACGAGCAGTACTTC. Translating it yields CASSLAPGDLTYEQYF.

This clonotype was seen more than once but under ten times. CDR3 residues: CASSSQSSASPYEQYF. CDR3 coding DNA: TGTGCCAGCAGCTCACAATCTAGCGCTTCCCCCTACGAGCAGTACTTC. The chain employs TRBV7-2 and TRBJ2-7; TRBD2 might be the D (6 bases). With 4 bases removed from V and 2 bases from J, the gap between germline ends came to 18 bases. This CDR3 has 16 amino acids. Looked up from germline, CDR1 is SGHTA and CDR2 is FQGNSA.

The rearrangement joins TRBV4-1 to TRBJ2-7, with unresolved D. Germline CDR1 and CDR2: MGHRA and YSYEKL. This CDR3 is built from 14 residues. V was shortened by 3 bases and J by 6 bases, with 15 bases between the two germline ends. This CDR3 is CASSHHHGLSEQYF. In DNA, the CDR3 is TGCGCCAGCAGCCATCATCATGGATTAAGCGAGCAGTACTTC.

The rearrangement links TRBV20-1 to TRBJ2-3; 9 nucleotides match TRBD2. V lost 3 bases to trimming and J lost 0 bases; unmatched junction nucleotides: 4. Per germline, CDR1 DFQATT and CDR2 SNEGSKA (reference sequence). CDR3 length: 15 residues. The CDR3 loop reads CSARSTSGSTDTQYF. CDR3 bases: TGCAGTGCTAGGTCTACTAGCGGGAGCACAGATACGCAGTATTTT.

This clonotype was counted a few times. The chain carries TRBV5-1 and TRBJ2-1, with D possibly called TRBD1 or TRBD2 (5 bases each). The CDR3 length is 14 residues. Trimming took 2 bases from V and 6 from J, leaving 12 bases between them. Per germline, CDR1 SGHRS and CDR2 YFSETQ. DNA for the CDR3: TGCGCCAGCAGCTTTCGAGGGGCTGGCAATGAGCAGTTCTTC. Amino acids: CASSFRGAGNEQFF.

The rearrangement links TRBV9 to TRBJ2-1; TRBD1 matches at 10 bases. V was clipped by 5 bases and J by 8 bases; unmatched bases: 10. CDR1 and CDR2 from the germline V gene are SGDLS and YYNGEE. The CDR3 is made up of 15 amino acids. CDR3: CASSTTGGANDEQFF. In DNA, the CDR3 is TGTGCCAGCAGTACGACAGGGGGCGCAAACGATGAGCAGTTCTTC.

There are a few counts of this clonotype. The rearrangement uses TRBV7-8 and TRBJ2-3; D unresolved. CDR1 is SGHVS and CDR2 is FQNEAQ in the germline V gene. With 5 bases removed from V and 3 bases from J, the gap between germline ends came to 12 bases. CDR3 size: 14 residues. Here the CDR3 DNA reads TGTGCCAGCAGCGAGTTAGGTGAAACAGATACGCAGTATTTT. This sequence encodes CASSELGETDTQYF.

The table lists this clonotype with a few counts. The chain combines TRBV7-6 with TRBJ2-3, with 10 bases matching TRBD2. Germline CDR1 SGHVS, CDR2 FNYEAQ. V gave up 4 bases and J gave up 4 bases; unmatched junction bases: 11. The CDR3 consists of 17 residues. The CDR3 spells CASSSVPGLAIPDTQYF. DNA for the CDR3: TGTGCCAGCAGCTCCGTACCGGGACTAGCGATCCCAGATACGCAGTATTTT.

This clonotype was counted between two and nine times. The gene calls are TRBV12-3 or TRBV12-4 and TRBJ2-3; 8 bases map to TRBD1. The ends lost 2 bases at V and 11 bases at J; junction bases unmatched: 6. The CDR3 has 13 amino acids. The CDR3 sequence: CASSLPTGAWQYF. The CDR3 bases are TGTGCCAGCAGTTTACCGACAGGGGCCTGGCAGTATTTT.

The chain is built from TRBV4-1 and TRBJ2-5; possibly TRBD2 for D (5 bases). Trimming removed 3 bases at V and 2 bases at J, with 13 bases between. This CDR3 contains 15 residues. Germline-derived CDR1 and CDR2 are MGHRA and YSYEKL. This CDR3 is CASSHRSRGQETQYF. The CDR3 DNA follows: TGCGCCAGCAGCCACCGGTCAAGAGGGCAAGAGACCCAGTACTTC.

This clonotype was detected only a few times. The chain uses TRBV20-1 and TRBJ1-1; D gene uncertain. The length of the CDR3 is 15 residues. The V gene lost 1 base and the J gene lost 0 bases, with 12 bases spanning the gap. Germline V lookup: CDR1 DFQATT, CDR2 SNEGSKA (reference sequence). CDR3 coding DNA: TGCAGTGCTAGAGTTGCGAGCGGGCTGAACACTGAAGCTTTCTTT. Translating it yields CSARVASGLNTEAFF.

The gene calls are TRBV29-1 and TRBJ1-5, with D possibly being TRBD1 (5 bases). The CDR3 sequence is 16 residues long. The germline V and J ends were trimmed by 6 bases and 2 bases, with 20 bases remaining between them. The germline CDR1 and CDR2 sequences are SQVTM and ANQGSEA. CDR3 sequence: CSVPMGRVGRNQPQHF. Here the CDR3 DNA reads TGCAGCGTACCCATGGGCAGGGTAGGGCGCAATCAGCCCCAGCATTTT. Full variable domain (missing parts from reference TRBV29-1 and TRBJ1-5): SAVISQKPSRDICQRGTSLTIQCQVDSQVTMMFWYRQQPGQSLTLIATANQGSEATYESGFVIDKFPISRPNLTFSTLTVSNMSPEDSSIYLCSVPMGRVGRNQPQHFGDGTRLSIL.

The chain links TRBV5-6 to TRBJ2-3; D is unresolved. CDR1 SGHDT and CDR2 YYEEEE come from the germline V gene. CDR3 length: 16 amino acids. Trimming pared 3 bases from V and 3 bases from J, leaving 17 bases between. The CDR3 DNA follows: TGTGCCAGCAGCTCCGAGGTCTGGTTTGGGACAGATACGCAGTATTTT. It encodes CASSSEVWFGTDTQYF.

The V and J genes are TRBV6-1 and TRBJ1-1; unclear D gene. The CDR3 is made up of 13 amino acids. Germline CDR1 and CDR2: MNHNS and SASEGT. V was cut by 4 bases and J by 4 bases, with 10 bases left in between. The CDR3 coding sequence is TGTGCCAGCAGTGTAGGGAGGTTCACTGAAGCTTTCTTT. Its translation: CASSVGRFTEAFF.

The CDR3 DNA is TGTGCCAGCAGAAAAGGACAGGGGGCAGATACGCAGTATTTT. As protein: CASRKGQGADTQYF. The rearrangement joins TRBV6-5 to TRBJ2-3; 10 bases are a match to TRBD1. The CDR3 has 14 amino acids. J lost 4 bases, V lost 6 bases, and 4 bases had no gene match. The germline V gene has CDR1 MNHEY and CDR2 SVGAGI.

CDR3 protein: CASSSGTRRSYEQYF. Here the CDR3 DNA reads TGTGCCAGCAGTTCCGGGACCCGCCGCTCCTACGAGCAGTACTTC. This chain links TRBV12-3 or TRBV12-4 with TRBJ2-7; either TRBD1 or TRBD2 may supply D (5 bases each). This CDR3 comprises 15 residues. V lost 4 bases, J lost 0 bases, and 13 bases lay in between.

The CDR3 nucleotides are TGTGCCAGCAGATGGGGGAACAGCCGCTACGAGCAGTACTTC. Its translation is CASRWGNSRYEQYF. The chain has TRBV27 and TRBJ2-7; the D gene could be TRBD1 or TRBD2 (5 bases each). The CDR3 sequence is 14 residues long. CDR1 MNHEY and CDR2 SMNVEV come from the germline V gene (reference sequence). The V and J ends lost 6 bases and 3 bases respectively, with 15 bases between them.

This chain uses TRBV4-2 with TRBJ1-2; a possible D gene is TRBD1 (5 bases). Trimming pared 1 base from V and 4 bases from J, leaving 10 bases between. The germline CDR1 and CDR2 sequences are LGHNA and YNFKEQ. This CDR3 is built from 14 residues. CDR3 loop: CASSQGQGGYGYTF. The DNA for the CDR3 is TGTGCCAGCAGCCAAGGGCAGGGTGGCTATGGCTACACCTTC.

The rearrangement uses TRBV6-5 and TRBJ2-3; a possible D gene is TRBD1 (6 bases). This CDR3 region has 14 residues. The V end was cut by 10 bases, the J end by 2 bases, with 16 bases between. CDR1 and CDR2 (germline): MNHEY, SVGAGI. In DNA form, the CDR3 reads TGTGCCACAAGACGGGACACTAACACAGATACGCAGTATTTT. Translated: CATRRDTNTDTQYF.

This clonotype was recorded a few times. The chain is built from TRBV6-6 and TRBJ1-5; 10 positions match TRBD1. The CDR3 covers 12 residues. From germline, CDR1 is MNHNY and CDR2 SVGAGI (reference sequence). Trimming removed 11 bases from V and 4 bases from J; junction bases left unmatched: 2. Here the CDR3 reads CAGGQGNQPQHF. The CDR3 DNA reads as TGTGCCGGGGGACAGGGGAATCAGCCCCAGCATTTT.

The V and J genes are TRBV18 and TRBJ1-2, with D hard to call. Per the germline V gene, CDR1 is KGHSH and CDR2 is LQKENI. The CDR3 covers 15 residues. Trimming removed 0 bases at V and 0 bases at J, with 8 bases between. The chain's CDR3 is CASSPPGGPNYGYTF. The CDR3 DNA is TGTGCCAGCTCACCACCGGGCGGACCTAACTATGGCTACACCTTC. Together with reference TRBV18 and TRBJ1-2, the CDR3 gives the full variable domain: NAGVMQNPRHLVRRRGQEARLRCSPMKGHSHVYWYRQLPEEGLKFMVYLQKENIIDESGMPKERFSAEFPKEGPSILRIQQVVRGDSAAYFCASSPPGGPNYGYTFGSGTRLTVV.

This clonotype was found a few times. This rearrangement joins TRBV7-9 to TRBJ2-7, with TRBD2 as a possible D gene (6 bases). The germline gives CDR1 SEHNR, CDR2 FQNEAQ (reference sequence). Trimming took 5 bases from V and 2 from J, leaving 13 bases between them. The CDR3 sequence is 14 residues long. The CDR3 sequence: CASSPDGGAYEQYF. CDR3 bases: TGTGCCAGCAGCCCCGACGGAGGGGCCTACGAGCAGTACTTC.

The chain combines TRBV7-9 with TRBJ1-1, with D tentatively TRBD1 (5 bases). Germline assignment: CDR1 SEHNR and CDR2 FQNEAQ (reference sequence). This CDR3 is 16 amino acids long. Between the trimmed V and J ends, which lost 5 bases and 5 bases, there was a span of 21 bases. The CDR3 coding sequence is TGTGCCAGCAGCCCTTCCACCAGGGTGGGAGGGACTGAAGCTTTCTTT. It yields the protein CASSPSTRVGGTEAFF. Filled out from reference TRBV7-9 and TRBJ1-1, the complete variable domain reads DTGVSQNPRHKITKRGQNVTFRCDPISEHNRLYWYRQTLGQGPEFLTYFQNEAQLEKSRLLSDRFSAERPKGSFSTLEIQRTEQGDSAMYLCASSPSTRVGGTEAFFGQGTRLTVV.

The chain joins TRBV5-1 to TRBJ2-1, with D possibly matching TRBD1 (5 bases). The V end was cut by 2 bases, the J end by 8 bases, with 14 bases between. Germline CDR1 and CDR2: SGHRS and YFSETQ. There are 14 residues in the CDR3. The CDR3 region is CASSFVPRADEQFF. The DNA of the CDR3 is TGCGCCAGCAGCTTTGTGCCCAGGGCCGATGAGCAGTTCTTC.